This T cell receptor (beta chain) was recorded in a study of cytotoxic CD8 clonotypes in ibrutinib-treated CLL. Target depth was 1 in 200,000 to 1 in 1 million T cells, about 10x per clonotype. Generated by immunoSEQ multiplex PCR, the TCRdb table keeps only in-frame clones and is missing some. The sample lists nearly 85,000 clones, 75% to 85% occurring once. With regard to this clone: Its antigen is unidentified.

The CDR3 has 12 residues. Germline V gene sequence: CDR1 LGHNT, CDR2 FRNRAP. Trimming stripped 4 bases from V and 2 bases from J, with 4 bases between. General study points: Contraction or stability on treatment was seen for public clonotypes, which were uncommon. Starting clonality was above that of age-matched healthy donors and tracked circulating CD8+ T-cell counts. Sustained-remission patients were sampled at one set of times and progressing patients at different ones.

The rearrangement links TRBV12-5 to TRBJ2-3; D remains ambiguous. The receptor was isolated from a human donor with chronic lymphocytic leukemia. The starting material was PBMCs, obtained after 12 months of ibrutinib treatment. The CDR3 bases are TGTGCTAGTGGTTCGACCACAGATACGCAGTATTTT. It specifies CASGSTTDTQYF.